Given below is one T cell receptor beta chain in context. No antigen is known for it. After removal of 3 bases from V and 2 bases from J, the junction contained 7 bases not matched to a gene. The CDR3 runs 16 residues. The germline gives CDR1 SGHNT, CDR2 YYREEE (reference sequence). The data were produced by immunoSEQ multiplex PCR, yet TCRdb's version contains in-frame clones alone and is incomplete. The sample lists about 34,000 clones; over 65% were seen once. This sample is part of a study of T cells in narcolepsy. Study-level findings and limits: Some memory CD4+ repertoires had no autoreactive clone sequences. Same-patient CSF and blood CD4+ T cell clonotypes included HCRT-specific and TRIB2-specific autoreactive ones.

The TCR was taken from a human donor in good health. Sequenced: memory (CD45RA-) CD4+ T cells from blood. The chain combines TRBV5-4 with TRBJ2-7; 11 bases line up with TRBD1. CDR3 sequence: CASSSAGQGDAYEQYF. For the CDR3, the DNA is TGTGCCAGCAGCTCTGCGGGACAGGGGGACGCCTACGAGCAGTACTTC.